This T cell receptor (beta chain) originates from a study of blood T cell repertoires in COVID-19. With 0 bases removed from V and 4 bases from J, the gap between germline ends came to 8 bases. This CDR3 comprises 14 residues. From germline, CDR1 is MGHDK and CDR2 SYGVNS. The table came from immunoSEQ multiplex PCR; TCRdb's copy has only in-frame clones and leaves some out. The repertoire holds 310,000 or so clones, almost 90% seen once, with 11% in the top ten. This TCR was recovered from a woman in her 30s with COVID-19, enrolled during active disease. Source material: peripheral blood. This chain links TRBV25-1 with TRBJ2-3; weak D call: TRBD1 (6 bases). The CDR3 spells CASSEYAGADTQYF. CDR3 coding DNA: TGTGCCAGCAGTGAATACGCAGGGGCAGATACGCAGTATTTT.